The 8 T cell receptor beta chains below all came from one sample that was sequenced in a study of T cell changes during pregnancy in multiple sclerosis. Clones were sequenced by immunoSEQ multiplex PCR, and TCRdb holds only the in-frame ones, with some missing. In the table there are some 85,000 clones, 90% to 95% of which are singletons. The starting material was peripheral blood, obtained in the second trimester of pregnancy. These receptors originate from a female donor with multiple sclerosis, enrolled in a pregnancy study.

This clone has just one count. The chain employs TRBV11-2 and TRBJ2-1; 10 positions agree with TRBD2. The CDR3 totals 17 residues. V lost 1 base to trimming and J lost 3 bases; unmatched junction nucleotides: 6. CDR1 is SGHAT and CDR2 is FQNNGV in the germline V gene. The CDR3 nucleotides read TGTGCCAGCAGCTTAGGGTCTAGCGGGAGATTCTACAATGAGCAGTTCTTC. This codes for CASSLGSSGRFYNEQFF. Variable domain in full (rest from reference TRBV11-2 and TRBJ2-1): EAGVAQSPRYKIIEKRQSVAFWCNPISGHATLYWYQQILGQGPKLLIQFQNNGVVDDSQLPKDRFSAERLKGVDSTLKIQPAKLEDSAVYLCASSLGSSGRFYNEQFFGPGTRLTVL.

CDR3: CASKRGSEQETQYF. CDR3 nucleotides: TGCGCCAGCAAGCGGGGGTCGGAGCAAGAGACCCAGTACTTC. The rearrangement joins TRBV5-1 to TRBJ2-5; 8 nucleotides line up with TRBD2. Germline values: CDR1 SGHRS, CDR2 YFSETQ. The CDR3 sequence is 14 residues long. The J segment lost 2 bases and the V segment lost 6 bases, leaving 6 bases of the junction unmatched.

V gene TRBV28 combines with J gene TRBJ1-5; tentative D call: TRBD1 (5 bases). The V gene's germline CDR1 is MDHEN and CDR2 SYDVKM. Trimming removed 5 bases from V and 4 bases from J, with 9 bases in between. CDR3 length equals 13 residues. Here the CDR3 reads CASSPQGNQPQHF. CDR3 bases: TGTGCCAGCAGTCCGCAGGGAAATCAGCCCCAGCATTTT.

This clone was recorded only once. The rearrangement joins TRBV5-4 to TRBJ2-6; D is ambiguous. The CDR3 spans 18 residues. Germline lookup yields CDR1 SGHNT and CDR2 YYREEE (reference sequence). The V end lost 2 bases, the J end lost 0 bases, and 15 bases lay between the germline ends. The CDR3 sequence: CASSFSWRGYSGANVLTF. In DNA, the CDR3 is TGTGCCAGCAGCTTCTCTTGGAGAGGTTACTCTGGGGCCAACGTCCTGACTTTC.

The DNA for the CDR3 is TGTGCCAGCAGCGTAGGATCCAACGGCTACGAGCAGTACTTC. It is translated as CASSVGSNGYEQYF. The chain couples TRBV9 to TRBJ2-7; D call uncertain. V lost 0 bases to trimming and J lost 3 bases, with 10 bases between them. The CDR3 loop spans 14 amino acids. Germline CDR1 SGDLS, CDR2 YYNGEE.

This clone has just one count. The chain carries TRBV5-1 and TRBJ2-2, with no clear D. The CDR3 totals 15 residues. Trimming took off 2 bases at V and 5 bases at J, with 13 bases between the two ends. Looked up from germline, CDR1 is SGHRS and CDR2 is YFSETQ. CDR3 in amino acids: CASSFNAGSTGELFF. CDR3 bases: TGCGCCAGCAGCTTTAACGCAGGCAGTACCGGGGAGCTGTTTTTT.

The chain uses TRBV7-3 and TRBJ2-1, with 11 bases that match TRBD2. The germline CDR1 and CDR2 sequences are SGHTA and FQGTGA. V was clipped by 6 bases and J by 4 bases; unmatched bases: 5. The CDR3 sequence is 15 residues long. This CDR3 is CASSKGTSGYNEQFF. In DNA form, the CDR3 reads TGTGCCAGCAGTAAAGGGACTAGCGGTTACAATGAGCAGTTCTTC.

The chain has TRBV9 and TRBJ2-1, with D uncertain. In germline, CDR1 is SGDLS, CDR2 YYNGEE. Trimming left V 4 bases short and J 7 bases short, with 6 bases between. The CDR3 runs to 11 residues. CDR3 nucleotides: TGTGCCAGCAGCTCTCAGAATGAGCAGTTCTTC. It yields the protein CASSSQNEQFF.